These 5 T cell receptor beta chains originate from one sample sequenced in a study of Graves' ophthalmopathy and Graves' hyperthyroidism. Beta-chain TCR CDR3 regions were amplified from RNA transcripts. After a first-round RT-PCR with HTBI primers, a second-round multiplex PCR was run. TCRdb passed the multiplex PCR reads through MiXCR, listing each CDR3 protein once. This sample carries approximately 330,000 distinct CDR3 sequences, 17% of them seen once, and the ten largest clones take about 12%. Sequenced input: peripheral blood. All receptors come from an adult man with Graves' ophthalmopathy.

This clonotype was observed many times. CDR3 loop: CASRAAYGYTF. The CDR3, as DNA: TGTGCCTCCAGGGCAGCCTATGGCTACACCTTC. V usage is TRBV28 and J usage is TRBJ1-2, with TRBD1 as a possible D gene (5 bases). From germline, CDR1 is MDHEN and CDR2 SYDVKM. The CDR3 spans 11 residues. Trimming left V 11 bases short and J 4 bases short, with 11 bases between.

This clonotype was found many times. The V and J genes are TRBV6-1 and TRBJ2-7; D is unclear. CDR3 length: 11 amino acids. V lost 6 bases, J lost 4 bases, and 7 bases lay in between. CDR1 is MNHNS, CDR2 SASEGT, per germline. CDR3 loop: CASRHTYEQYF. Written as DNA, the CDR3 is TGTGCCAGCAGGCATACGTACGAGCAGTACTTC.

The sample holds many counts of this clonotype. V usage is TRBV14 and J usage is TRBJ2-7; D perhaps matches TRBD2 (6 bases). Trimming stripped 2 bases from V and 2 bases from J, with 16 bases between. Germline-derived CDR1 and CDR2 are SGHDN and FVKESK. CDR3 size: 16 residues. The CDR3 spells CASSQSQREVPYEQYF. The CDR3 DNA is TGTGCCAGCAGCCAATCCCAGAGGGAGGTTCCCTACGAGCAGTACTTC.

This clonotype was seen only once. The chain links TRBV6-1 to TRBJ1-1; D is ambiguous. V lost 2 bases and J lost 7, with 5 bases in between. The CDR3 covers 11 residues. Germline V gives CDR1 MNHNS, CDR2 SASEGT. The CDR3 spells CASSEISEAFF. The CDR3 DNA follows: TGTGCCAGCAGTGAAATCAGTGAAGCTTTCTTT.

This clonotype has at least ten counts. V gene TRBV6-5 combines with J gene TRBJ2-7; D might be TRBD2 (6 bases). The CDR3 sequence is 12 residues long. Per germline, CDR1 MNHEY and CDR2 SVGAGI. The V and J ends lost 6 bases and 7 bases respectively, with 13 bases between them. The CDR3 sequence: CASSPGEGEQYF. The DNA for the CDR3 is TGTGCCAGCAGCCCGGGGGAAGGGGAGCAGTACTTC.